What follows are 2 T cell receptor beta chains derived from one specimen sequenced in a study of cytomegalovirus exposure and HLA in healthy donors. Primers: 60 Vbeta forward and 13 Jbeta reverse. TCRdb's table, derived via immunoSEQ multiplex PCR, lists solely in-frame clones and lacks some. This sample's clone table lists approximately 70,000 clones. The sequenced sample consisted of PBMCs. Source of these receptors: a woman aged 40-49 years in good health and CMV-seropositive.

The genes are TRBV2 and TRBJ2-1; the match to TRBD2 covers 12 bases. The V segment lost 4 bases and the J segment 5 bases; nucleotides outside the gene matches: 6. The CDR3 has 16 residues. Germline V gives CDR1 SNHLY, CDR2 FYNNEI. The CDR3, as DNA: TGTGCCAGCAGTGTATGGACTAGCGGGACGAACAATGAGCAGTTCTTC. Translation: CASSVWTSGTNNEQFF.

This chain connects TRBV6-5 to TRBJ1-4; D unclear. This CDR3 contains 15 residues. V lost 6 bases, J lost 4 bases, and 15 bases lay in between. The germline V gene has CDR1 MNHEY and CDR2 SVGAGI. The CDR3 is CASSPVVAGNEKLFF. The CDR3 coding sequence is TGTGCCAGCAGCCCCGTGGTGGCGGGTAATGAAAAACTGTTTTTT.